The 9 T cell receptor beta chains below all came from one sample that was sequenced in a study of CD4 and CD8 cells across lung adenocarcinoma regions. TCRdb passed the PCR reads through MiXCR, listing each CDR3 protein once. Found here are about 19,000 distinct CDR3 sequences, about 43% of them singletons; the top ten hold less than 20%. Specimen: CD4+ T cells from the margin of a lung tumor. The receptors originated from a male donor with lung adenocarcinoma. The CD4 and CD8 labels of this study may be unreliable.

This clonotype was found once. The junction departs from the called germline gene at one end, perhaps through a read error. The rearrangement uses TRBV27 and TRBJ2-5; D is uncertain. There are 15 residues in the CDR3. Germline loops: CDR1 MNHEY, CDR2 SMNVEV (reference sequence). CDR3 DNA: TGTGCCAGGGGTCTAGGCTCTCGTGCCCAAGAGACGCAGTATTTC. It encodes CARGLGSRAQETQYF.

This chain joins TRBV6-1 and TRBJ1-1; D is uncertain. This CDR3 comprises 15 residues. Germline CDR1 reads MNHNS; CDR2 reads SASEGT. The V end lost 0 bases, the J end lost 3 bases, and 11 bases lay between the germline ends. The CDR3 here is CASSEAGVGYTEAFF. CDR3 nucleotides: TGTGCCAGCAGTGAAGCTGGGGTGGGGTACACTGAAGCTTTCTTT.

The table lists this clonotype with many counts. The chain couples TRBV6-1 to TRBJ1-2, with TRBD1 matching 9 bases. CDR1 MNHNS and CDR2 SASEGT come from the germline V gene. The CDR3 has 12 amino acids. The V gene end was trimmed by 4 bases and the J gene end by 9 bases; junction bases not matched to a gene: 3. The CDR3 nucleotides read TGTGCCAGCAGTGGGGACAGGGTGAGCTACACCTTC. Encoded protein: CASSGDRVSYTF.

J is TRBJ2-1 and V is TRBV3-1; 13 positions match TRBD2. V lost 5 bases, J lost 9 bases, and 10 bases stayed unmatched. The CDR3 loop spans 16 amino acids. The germline gives CDR1 LGHDT, CDR2 YNNKEL (reference sequence). CDR3 coding DNA: TGTGCCAGCAGCTTCACAACTAGCGGGAGGGGGAGTGAGCAGTTCTTC. It codes for CASSFTTSGRGSEQFF.

This clonotype was counted many times. The chain has TRBV6-5 and TRBJ2-1; D not certain. V was trimmed by 4 bases and J by 0 bases, leaving 7 bases between them. CDR1 and CDR2 (germline): MNHEY, SVGAGI. The CDR3 length is 14 residues. The CDR3 is CASSLKNSYNEQFF. As DNA, the CDR3 is TGTGCCAGCAGTTTAAAGAACTCCTACAATGAGCAGTTCTTC.

This clonotype was detected ten times or more. This chain links TRBV14 with TRBJ2-5; 7 nucleotides agree with TRBD1. The J call is uncertain, as TRBJ2-7 better fits the DNA end. Germline values: CDR1 SGHDN, CDR2 FVKESK. The length of the CDR3 is 13 residues. CDR3 region: CASSPLTGNEQYF. The CDR3 region has the DNA TGTGCCAGCAGCCCATTGACAGGGAACGAGCAGTACTTC.

The chain combines TRBV10-2 with TRBJ2-4; D could derive from TRBD1 or TRBD2 (5 bases each). The germline CDR1 and CDR2 sequences are WSHSY and SAAADI. Trimming removed 4 bases from V and 13 bases from J, with 20 bases in between. This CDR3 spans 14 amino acids. The CDR3 DNA follows: TGCGCCAGCAGTGCACTAGGGGCCAAAGACACGCAGTACTTC. As protein: CASSALGAKDTQYF.

This clonotype was detected many times. The J gene is TRBJ2-1, the V gene TRBV6-4; TRBD2 might be the D (6 bases). Germline-derived CDR1 and CDR2 are MRHNA and SNTAGT. The V end was cut by 0 bases, the J end by 0 bases, with 9 bases between. The CDR3 covers 16 residues. The CDR3: CASSDSSGSSYNEQFF. The DNA for the CDR3 is TGTGCCAGCAGTGACTCGTCCGGGAGCTCCTACAATGAGCAGTTCTTC.

The chain joins TRBV30 to TRBJ2-5, with D possibly being TRBD1 or TRBD2 (5 bases each). V lost 2 bases and J lost 0, with 10 bases in between. The germline V gene has CDR1 GTSNPN and CDR2 SVGIG (reference sequence). The CDR3 spans 14 residues. The CDR3 here is CAWSRGRDQETQYF. The CDR3 coding sequence is TGTGCCTGGAGTCGGGGCAGGGACCAAGAGACCCAGTACTTC.